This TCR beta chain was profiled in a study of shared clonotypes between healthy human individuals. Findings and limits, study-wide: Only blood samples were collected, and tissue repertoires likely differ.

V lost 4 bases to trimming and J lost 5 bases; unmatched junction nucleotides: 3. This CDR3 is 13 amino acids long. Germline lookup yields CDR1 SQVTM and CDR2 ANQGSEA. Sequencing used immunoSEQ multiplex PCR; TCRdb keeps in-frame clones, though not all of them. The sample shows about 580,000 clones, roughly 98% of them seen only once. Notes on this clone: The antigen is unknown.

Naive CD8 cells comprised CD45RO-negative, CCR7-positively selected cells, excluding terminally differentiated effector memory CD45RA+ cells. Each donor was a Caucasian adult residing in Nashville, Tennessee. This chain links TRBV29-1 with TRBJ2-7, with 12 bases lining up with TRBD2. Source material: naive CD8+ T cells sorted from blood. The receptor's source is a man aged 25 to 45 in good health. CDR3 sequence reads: CSVGLAGDDEQYF. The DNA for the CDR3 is TGCAGCGTTGGACTAGCGGGAGACGACGAGCAGTACTTC.